This entry lists 29 T cell receptor beta chains sequenced from one sample in a study of shared clonotypes between healthy human individuals. Produced via immunoSEQ multiplex PCR; TCRdb's table is partial and in-frame only. This table holds almost 750,000 clones, over 55% found once. Sequencing input: memory CD4+ T cells sorted from blood. Subset denoted: CD45RA-negative fraction. Every receptor here comes from a woman in her twenties or thirties in good health.

In its sample, this clone was seen many times. The rearrangement uses TRBV6-5 and TRBJ2-5, with 8 bases lining up with TRBD2. The J call may be in error: the DNA end matches TRBJ2-7 better. The CDR3 length is 15 residues. The germline V gene has CDR1 MNHEY and CDR2 SVGAGI. CDR3 amino acids: CASSYRTSPYYEQYF. Written as DNA, the CDR3 is TGTGCCAGCAGCTACCGGACTAGCCCCTACTACGAGCAGTACTTC.

The rearrangement links TRBV6-6 to TRBJ2-5; D may be TRBD2 (6 bases). The DNA end is more similar to TRBJ2-7, so the J call may be wrong. The CDR3 spans 15 residues. Germline values: CDR1 MNHNY, CDR2 SVGAGI (reference sequence). The DNA for the CDR3 is TGTGCCAGCAGTTACTCGCGGGACGCCAACTACGAGCAGTACTTC. This sequence encodes CASSYSRDANYEQYF.

This chain links TRBV28 with TRBJ2-3; 8 bases match TRBD2. CDR3 size: 15 residues. The germline gives CDR1 MDHEN, CDR2 SYDVKM. With V trimmed by 7 bases and J by 4 bases, 10 bases remained unmatched. The CDR3 DNA reads TGTGCCAGCATCCTCTCGGGGGGGTTGGCAGATACGCAGTATTTT. It codes for CASILSGGLADTQYF.

The rearrangement uses TRBV11-2 and TRBJ2-7; 7 nucleotides align to TRBD2. In germline, CDR1 is SGHAT, CDR2 FQNNGV. J was trimmed by 4 bases and V by 2 bases; bases with no gene match: 8. The CDR3 runs to 15 residues. The CDR3 sequence is CASSLSSGVEYEQYF. CDR3 bases: TGTGCCAGCAGCTTATCTAGCGGTGTCGAGTACGAGCAGTACTTC.

The chain recombines TRBV5-4 with TRBJ2-3; maybe TRBD2 (6 bases). Germline CDR1 is SGHNT and CDR2 is YYREEE (reference sequence). V was shortened by 2 bases and J by 2 bases, with 12 bases between the two germline ends. The CDR3 contains 15 residues. CDR3 nucleotides: TGTGCCAGCAGCTTCGGCGGGACCTACACAGATACGCAGTATTTT. This encodes CASSFGGTYTDTQYF. The full variable domain, its missing parts supplied by reference TRBV5-4 and TRBJ2-3, is ETGVTQSPTHLIKTRGQQVTLRCSSQSGHNTVSWYQQALGQGPQFIFQYYREEENGRGNFPPRFSGLQFPNYSSELNVNALELDDSALYLCASSFGGTYTDTQYFGPGTRLTVL.

Comments on this clone: A much more abundant neighbour one base away suggests this may be a read error. The V gene is TRBV7-9, the J gene TRBJ2-2, with 13 bases matching TRBD2. The CDR3 covers 15 residues. Per germline, CDR1 SEHNR and CDR2 FQNEAQ (reference sequence). V dropped 4 bases and J dropped 6; count of bases not matched to a gene: 2. The CDR3 sequence: CASSSGLAGAGELFF. CDR3 DNA sequence: TGTGCCAGCAGCTCCGGACTAGCGGGAGCCGGGGAGCTGTTTTTT.

The gene calls are TRBV9 and TRBJ2-3; D is ambiguous. The CDR3 length is 12 residues. Trimming shortened V by 2 bases and J by 7 bases, and 8 bases separated the two germline ends. Looked up from germline, CDR1 is SGDLS and CDR2 is YYNGEE. As DNA, the CDR3 is TGTGCCAGCAGCGTCTCGAGCTATACGCAGTATTTT. This encodes CASSVSSYTQYF. The variable domain in full, with the rest retrieved from reference TRBV9 and TRBJ2-3, is DSGVTQTPKHLITATGQRVTLRCSPRSGDLSVYWYQQSLDQGLQFLIQYYNGEERAKGNILERFSAQQFPDLHSELNLSSLELGDSALYFCASSVSSYTQYFGPGTRLTVL.

Written as DNA, the CDR3 is TGTGCCAGCAGGGGTCCCGGCGACTCGCTGCCCCAGCATTTT. It is translated as CASRGPGDSLPQHF. The chain links TRBV7-8 to TRBJ1-5; no reliable D call. In germline, CDR1 is SGHVS, CDR2 FQNEAQ. V was cut by 6 bases and J by 9 bases, with 18 bases left in between. The CDR3 is 14 amino acids.

This clone was counted between two and nine times. The V and J genes are TRBV7-6 and TRBJ2-3; D is possibly TRBD2 (7 bases). This CDR3 has 16 residues. Deletions cut 2 bases from V and 1 base from J, with 13 bases between. Germline lookup yields CDR1 SGHVS and CDR2 FNYEAQ. The CDR3, as DNA: TGTGCCAGCAGCTTAACAGGGACTACACGCACAGATACGCAGTATTTT. This gives the protein CASSLTGTTRTDTQYF.

This clone was picked up a small number of times. This chain's CDR3 is CASTPRSGTGAYEQYF. The DNA for the CDR3 is TGTGCCAGCACCCCCCGGTCCGGGACAGGGGCATACGAGCAGTACTTC. The chain links TRBV6-6 to TRBJ2-7; 10 bases are a match to TRBD1. Germline assignment: CDR1 MNHNY and CDR2 SVGAGI (reference sequence). V trimming: 7 bases; J trimming: 4 bases; junction bases outside the gene matches: 13. This CDR3 is 16 amino acids long.

This clone was counted a single time. V is TRBV28 and J is TRBJ2-7; tentative D call: TRBD1 (6 bases). From germline, CDR1 is MDHEN and CDR2 SYDVKM. This CDR3 comprises 15 residues. Trimming pared 4 bases from V and 0 bases from J, leaving 13 bases between. As DNA, the CDR3 is TGTGCCAGCAGTTCCCTCGGGACAACCTCCTACGAGCAGTACTTC. Translating it yields CASSSLGTTSYEQYF.

This clone was observed a single time. The genes are TRBV10-3 and TRBJ2-7; D perhaps matches TRBD1 (5 bases). The germline gives CDR1 ENHRY, CDR2 SYGVKD. Deletions cut 4 bases from V and 2 bases from J, with 12 bases between. The CDR3 extends over 14 amino acids. Written as DNA, the CDR3 is TGTGCCATCAGTGTGCACGCACAGGCCTACGAGCAGTACTTC. Its translation: CAISVHAQAYEQYF.

This clone has only a few counts. The chain recombines TRBV6-5 with TRBJ2-7, with unresolved D. Looked up from germline, CDR1 is MNHEY and CDR2 is SVGAGI. The V gene lost 6 bases and the J gene lost 5 bases, with 11 bases spanning the gap. CDR3 length: 12 residues. The CDR3 sequence is CASSRTIHEQYF. CDR3 nucleotide sequence: TGTGCCAGCAGCAGAACTATACACGAGCAGTACTTC.

As regards this clone: The same CDR3 also results from other DNA sequences found in this sample. This chain joins TRBV27 and TRBJ1-5; D is ambiguous. V was clipped by 3 bases and J by 0 bases, with 9 bases between them. The CDR3 loop spans 15 amino acids. Germline V gives CDR1 MNHEY, CDR2 SMNVEV (reference sequence). CDR3 in DNA: TGTGCCAGCAGTTTGGTTGGTTATAGCAATCAGCCCCAGCATTTT. It codes for CASSLVGYSNQPQHF.

The gene calls are TRBV25-1 and TRBJ2-5, with 7 bases matching TRBD2. This CDR3 has 12 amino acids. Germline-derived CDR1 and CDR2 are MGHDK and SYGVNS. V trimming: 6 bases; J trimming: 6 bases; junction bases outside the gene matches: 4. CDR3 DNA: TGTGCCAGCAGCCAGGGAGGGAAGACCCAGTACTTC. Its protein is CASSQGGKTQYF. The full variable domain, its missing parts supplied by reference TRBV25-1 and TRBJ2-5, is EADIYQTPRYLVIGTGKKITLECSQTMGHDKMYWYQQDPGMELHLIHYSYGVNSTEKGDLSSESTVSRIRTEHFPLTLESARPSHTSQYLCASSQGGKTQYFGPGTRLLVL.

The J gene is TRBJ1-3, the V gene TRBV11-2; a possible D gene is TRBD1 (6 bases). Per the germline V gene, CDR1 is SGHAT and CDR2 is FQNNGV. This CDR3 has 18 amino acids. V lost 8 bases and J lost 4, with 27 bases in between. CDR3 sequence (DNA): TGTGCCAGCTGCCTACAGGGTTATCCCCCTTCGATAGGAAACACCATATATTTT. The encoded protein is CASCLQGYPPSIGNTIYF.

The rearrangement joins TRBV7-9 to TRBJ2-7, with D uncertain. This CDR3 has 12 amino acids. The V gene's germline CDR1 is SEHNR and CDR2 FQNEAQ (reference sequence). The V end was cut by 4 bases, the J end by 4 bases, with 8 bases between. The CDR3 is CASSSGMYEQYF. In nucleotides, the CDR3 is TGTGCCAGCAGCTCCGGTATGTACGAGCAGTACTTC.

J is TRBJ1-2 and V is TRBV19, with TRBD1 as a possible D gene (5 bases). The CDR3 runs to 14 residues. Trimming stripped 1 base from V and 8 bases from J, with 14 bases between. CDR1 is LNHDA and CDR2 is SQIVND in the germline V gene (reference sequence). CDR3 sequence reads: CASSIGGTADGYTF. The CDR3 DNA reads as TGTGCCAGTAGTATAGGGGGGACTGCGGACGGCTACACCTTC.

This clone has a handful of counts. The DNA for the CDR3 is TGTGCCAGCAGCCCCCAGACAGGGGGTAGAACTGAAGCTTTCTTT. Amino acids: CASSPQTGGRTEAFF. V usage is TRBV14 and J usage is TRBJ1-1; 9 nucleotides line up with TRBD1. Losses at the gene ends were 4 bases for V and 5 bases for J; bases not matched to a gene: 8. The CDR3 runs 15 residues. Germline CDR1 reads SGHDN; CDR2 reads FVKESK.

The chain is built from TRBV28 and TRBJ2-7; D gene ambiguous. V was clipped by 7 bases and J by 1 base, with 5 bases between them. The CDR3 has 11 residues. Per the germline V gene, CDR1 is MDHEN and CDR2 is SYDVKM. In DNA form, the CDR3 reads TGTGCCAGCAAAACGTCCTACGAGCAGTACTTC. Translation gives CASKTSYEQYF. Together with reference TRBV28 and TRBJ2-7, the CDR3 gives the full variable domain: DVKVTQSSRYLVKRTGEKVFLECVQDMDHENMFWYRQDPGLGLRLIYFSYDVKMKEKGDIPEGYSVSREKKERFSLILESASTNQTSMYLCASKTSYEQYFGPGTRLTVT.

The V gene is TRBV9, the J gene TRBJ2-2; D gene uncertain. V lost 1 base to trimming and J lost 7 bases, with 8 bases between them. The CDR3 covers 13 residues. Per germline, CDR1 SGDLS and CDR2 YYNGEE. The CDR3 sequence is CASSVLSGGELFF. CDR3 sequence (DNA): TGTGCCAGCAGCGTACTTTCGGGCGGGGAGCTGTTTTTT.

The chain has TRBV7-2 and TRBJ2-7; possibly TRBD1 for D (5 bases). Trimming took 5 bases from V and 6 from J, leaving 17 bases between them. Germline lookup yields CDR1 SGHTA and CDR2 FQGNSA. The length of the CDR3 is 14 residues. The CDR3 nucleotides are TGTGCCAGCAGCGTACAGGCGCAGTTGGGCGAGCAGTACTTC. Translating gives CASSVQAQLGEQYF.

This clone was recorded only once. The gene calls are TRBV6-1 and TRBJ1-2, with D hard to call. With 6 bases removed from V and 2 bases from J, the gap between germline ends came to 10 bases. The CDR3 spans 13 residues. From germline, CDR1 is MNHNS and CDR2 SASEGT. The DNA of the CDR3 is TGTGCCAGCAGGCCCCGCCTGAACTATGGCTACACCTTC. Protein sequence: CASRPRLNYGYTF.

The V call is TRBV6-1, the J call TRBJ2-7; possible D gene TRBD1, 5 bases. Germline V gene sequence: CDR1 MNHNS, CDR2 SASEGT. Trimming removed 0 bases from V and 7 bases from J, with 13 bases in between. The CDR3 loop spans 14 amino acids. The CDR3 coding sequence is TGTGCCAGCAGTGAAGCTTGGGGCTCGGGTGAGCAGTACTTC. As protein: CASSEAWGSGEQYF.

The chain carries TRBV2 and TRBJ2-7, with no clear D. The CDR3 is made up of 14 amino acids. Trimming pared 4 bases from V and 1 base from J, leaving 11 bases between. Germline V gene data show CDR1 as SNHLY and CDR2 as FYNNEI. CDR3 sequence (DNA): TGTGCCAGCAGTGGTGGCCCTAGTTCCTACGAGCAGTACTTC. It encodes CASSGGPSSYEQYF.

The rearrangement uses TRBV27 and TRBJ2-6, with unresolved D. V was shortened by 7 bases and J by 0 bases, with 10 bases between the two germline ends. The length of the CDR3 is 15 residues. Per germline, CDR1 MNHEY and CDR2 SMNVEV (reference sequence). The DNA of the CDR3 is TGTGCCAGCACCAGTTGGGGCTCTGGGGCCAACGTCCTGACTTTC. Its protein is CASTSWGSGANVLTF.

V and J are TRBV28 and TRBJ2-2, with 9 bases fitting TRBD1. Germline loops: CDR1 MDHEN, CDR2 SYDVKM. The CDR3 extends over 15 amino acids. V shed 7 bases and J 2 bases; nucleotides not matched to a gene: 5. The CDR3 nucleotides read TGTGCCAGCACCCGGACAGGGGTAAACACCGGGGAGCTGTTTTTT. It is translated as CASTRTGVNTGELFF.

The V gene is TRBV2, the J gene TRBJ2-2; 10 bases align to TRBD2. The CDR3 length is 16 residues. Germline lookup yields CDR1 SNHLY and CDR2 FYNNEI. The ends lost 3 bases at V and 7 bases at J; junction bases unmatched: 8. CDR3 protein: CASSDPASGSYGELFF. The CDR3 DNA reads TGTGCCAGCAGTGATCCGGCTAGCGGGAGCTACGGGGAGCTGTTTTTT.

The chain joins TRBV6-1 to TRBJ2-5; possibly TRBD2 for D (5 bases). CDR3 size: 14 residues. Trimming took 5 bases from V and 4 from J, leaving 14 bases between them. Germline V CDR1 and CDR2: MNHNS, SASEGT. CDR3 region: CASSPSGSRETQYF. CDR3 DNA sequence: TGTGCCAGCAGTCCCTCGGGGTCCCGAGAGACCCAGTACTTC.